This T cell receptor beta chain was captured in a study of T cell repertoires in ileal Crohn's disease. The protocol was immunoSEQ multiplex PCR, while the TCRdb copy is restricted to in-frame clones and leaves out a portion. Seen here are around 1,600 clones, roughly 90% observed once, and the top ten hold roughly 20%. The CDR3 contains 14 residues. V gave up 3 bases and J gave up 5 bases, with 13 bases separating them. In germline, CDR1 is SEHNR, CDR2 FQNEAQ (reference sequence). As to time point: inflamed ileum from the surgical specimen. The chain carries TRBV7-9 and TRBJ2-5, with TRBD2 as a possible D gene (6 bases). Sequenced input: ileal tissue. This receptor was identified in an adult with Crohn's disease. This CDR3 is CASSFSSRGETQYF. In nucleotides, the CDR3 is TGTGCCAGCAGCTTCTCGTCGCGGGGTGAGACCCAGTACTTC.